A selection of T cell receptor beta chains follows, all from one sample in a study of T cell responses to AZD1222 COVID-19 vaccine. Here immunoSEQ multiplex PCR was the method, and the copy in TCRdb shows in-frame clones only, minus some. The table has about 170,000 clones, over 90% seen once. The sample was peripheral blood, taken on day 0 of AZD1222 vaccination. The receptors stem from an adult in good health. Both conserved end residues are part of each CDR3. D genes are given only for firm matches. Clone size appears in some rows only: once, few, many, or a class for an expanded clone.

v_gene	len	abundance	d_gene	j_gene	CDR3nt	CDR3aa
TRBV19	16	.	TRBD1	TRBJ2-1	TGTGCCAGTACCCTAAACCGGGACAGGGGCCTCAATGAGCAGTTCTTC	CASTLNRDRGLNEQFF
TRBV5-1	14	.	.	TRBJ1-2	TGCGCCAGCAGCTTCTTAAGACTGCGCCCCCGGCTCACCTTC	CASSFLRLRPRLTF
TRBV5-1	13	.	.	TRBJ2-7	TGCGCCAGCAGGGAGGGCAGGGGTTCCGAGCAGTACTTC	CASREGRGSEQYF
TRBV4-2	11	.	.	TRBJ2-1	TGTGCCAGCAGCCAATTTAGTGAGCAGTTCTTC	CASSQFSEQFF
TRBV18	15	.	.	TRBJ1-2	TGTGCCAGCTCACGGGCGGGGGACGTTTCGCGGGGCTACACCTTC	CASSRAGDVSRGYTF
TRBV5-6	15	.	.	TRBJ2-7	TGTGCCAGCAGCTTTCGAGACAGTGGACCCTACGAGCAGTACTTC	CASSFRDSGPYEQYF
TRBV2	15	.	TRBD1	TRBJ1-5	TGTGCCAGCAGTGGGGCCAGGGGGTACAATCAGCCCCAGCATTTT	CASSGARGYNQPQHF
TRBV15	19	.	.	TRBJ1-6	TGTGCCACCAGCAGAGAAAAGGGATTGAGGGCAGCGCCGAATTCACCCCTCCACTTT	CATSREKGLRAAPNSPLHF
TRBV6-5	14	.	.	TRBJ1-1	TGTGCCAGCAGCTTAGACCCAGAGTACACTGAAGCTTTCTTT	CASSLDPEYTEAFF
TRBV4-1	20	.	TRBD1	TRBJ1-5	TGCGCCAGCAGCCAAGATAGTAGGGGACAGGGGGTTCGGAGCAATCAGCCCCAGCATTTT	CASSQDSRGQGVRSNQPQHF
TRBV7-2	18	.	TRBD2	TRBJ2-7	TGTGCCAGCAGCTTATCCCCCGGCCGAACGGGAGGGGCCTACGAGCAGTACTTC	CASSLSPGRTGGAYEQYF
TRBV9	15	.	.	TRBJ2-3	TGTGCCAGCAGCGTAGGAACCTTCCTCCCAGATACGCAGTATTTT	CASSVGTFLPDTQYF
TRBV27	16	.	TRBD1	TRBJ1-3	TGTGCCAGCAGTTTATCGACAGGGAGCTCTGGAAACACCATATATTTT	CASSLSTGSSGNTIYF
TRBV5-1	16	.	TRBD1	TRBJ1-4	TGCGCCAGCAGCTTAAGGTCGGACAGGGGTGGTGAAAAACTGTTTTTT	CASSLRSDRGGEKLFF
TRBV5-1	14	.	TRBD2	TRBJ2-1	TGCGCCAGCAGCCAGGGACTAGTTAACAATGAGCAGTTCTTC	CASSQGLVNNEQFF
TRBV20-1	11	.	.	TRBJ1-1	TGCAGTGCAGGGGGTCACACTGAAGCTTTCTTT	CSAGGHTEAFF
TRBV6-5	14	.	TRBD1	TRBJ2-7	TGTGCCAGCAGTACACACAGGGGGACCTACGAGCAGTACTTC	CASSTHRGTYEQYF
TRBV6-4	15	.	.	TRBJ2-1	TGTGCCAGCAGTGAGGGGCCAAGCTCCTACAATGAGCAGTTCTTC	CASSEGPSSYNEQFF
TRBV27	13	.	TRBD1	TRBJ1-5	TGTGCCGCCGGGACAGGGTGGAATCAGCCCCAGCATTTT	CAAGTGWNQPQHF
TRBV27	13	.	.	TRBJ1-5	TGTGCCAGCAGGAGTGTCTTCAATCAGCCCCAGCATTTT	CASRSVFNQPQHF
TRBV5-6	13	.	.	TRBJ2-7	TGTGCCAGCAGCTTGCTAGCTCCCCACGAGCAGTACTTC	CASSLLAPHEQYF
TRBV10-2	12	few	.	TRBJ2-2	TGCGCCAGCAGTGACGAAGCCGGGGAGCTGTTTTTT	CASSDEAGELFF
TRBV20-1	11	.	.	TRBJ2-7	TGCAGTGCTAGATCTAATTTGGAGCAGTACTTC	CSARSNLEQYF
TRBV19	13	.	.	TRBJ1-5	TGTGCCAGTACAGGGTATAGCAATCAGCCCCAGCATTTT	CASTGYSNQPQHF